This T cell receptor (beta chain) appears in the sequencing data of a study of shared clonotypes between healthy human individuals. The CDR3 length is 15 residues. Germline V gives CDR1 LGHNT, CDR2 FRNRAP. Trimming at V came to 6 bases and at J to 10 bases, leaving 12 bases not matched to a gene. At the deep level, the assay was run. Assay used: immunoSEQ multiplex PCR; TCRdb lists only in-frame clones, some missing. This sample has 1.5 million to 2.5 million clones, with about 95% found just once. CD8 cells regarded as naive lacked CD45RO, were positively chosen for CCR7, and omitted terminally differentiated effector memory CD45RA+ cells.

Sequences were obtained from naive CD8+ T cells sorted from blood. The sequence came from a man aged 18-30 years in good health. The chain recombines TRBV12-5 with TRBJ2-1; 10 nucleotides line up with TRBD2. The CDR3 sequence is CASGAPAGGPGEQFF. DNA for the CDR3: TGTGCTAGTGGGGCCCCAGCGGGAGGGCCAGGAGAGCAGTTCTTC.